These T cell receptor beta chains were read from a single sample in a study of T cell responses to AZD1222 COVID-19 vaccine. The method was immunoSEQ multiplex PCR; TCRdb's version includes in-frame clones alone and lacks a portion of them. There are 120,000 to 150,000 clones in the sample; around 90% occur only once, and less than 2.5% lies in the top ten. The source material was peripheral blood, sampled 28 days after the second AZD1222 dose. These TCRs come from an adult who received the AZD1222 COVID-19 vaccine. Each CDR3 is given with its conserved first and last residue. A D gene is named only where the DNA matches it firmly. Clone size is shown for a subset of rows, as once, few, many or a class of expanded clone.

.	17	TRBJ1-6	TRBV7-8	.	CASSSRVQRTTNSPLHF	TGTGCCAGCAGCTCCCGCGTACAGCGTACAACAAATTCACCCCTCCACTTT
.	11	TRBJ1-1	TRBV30	.	CAWIVDTEAFF	TGTGCCTGGATAGTTGACACTGAAGCTTTCTTT
.	13	TRBJ1-1	TRBV14	.	CASSSMGFTEAFF	TGTGCCAGCAGCTCCATGGGTTTCACTGAAGCTTTCTTT
.	14	TRBJ1-1	TRBV2	.	CASRVIDRYTEAFF	TGTGCCAGCAGAGTAATTGACAGATACACTGAAGCTTTCTTT
.	14	TRBJ1-2	TRBV9	.	CASSAGVGKYGYTF	TGTGCCAGCAGCGCCGGGGTGGGAAAGTATGGCTACACCTTC
.	16	TRBJ2-7	TRBV2	.	CASSDGLTASSYEQYF	TGTGCCAGCAGTGATGGATTGACAGCGAGCTCCTACGAGCAGTACTTC
.	13	TRBJ1-4	TRBV30	once	CAWSLVTNEKLFF	TGTGCTTGGAGTCTCGTCACTAATGAAAAACTGTTTTTT
.	12	TRBJ2-2	TRBV7-8	.	CASSLISGELFF	TGTGCCAGCAGCTTAATTTCCGGGGAGCTGTTTTTT
.	13	TRBJ1-1	TRBV30	.	CAWGRGMNTEAFF	TGTGCCTGGGGCAGGGGTATGAACACTGAAGCTTTCTTT
TRBD1	17	TRBJ2-1	TRBV4-1	.	CASSPGPSQGVYNEQFF	TGCGCCAGCAGCCCGGGGCCCTCCCAGGGGGTTTACAATGAGCAGTTCTTC
.	14	TRBJ1-6	TRBV10-3	.	CAIRRDTNNSPLHF	TGTGCCATCAGGCGGGACACGAATAATTCACCCCTCCACTTT
.	15	TRBJ2-1	TRBV19	.	CASLQSEGFYNEQFF	TGTGCCAGTCTTCAAAGCGAGGGTTTTTACAATGAGCAGTTCTTC
TRBD2	15	TRBJ2-5	TRBV7-6	.	CASSQMTSSHETQYF	TGTGCCAGCAGCCAAATGACTAGCTCTCATGAGACCCAGTACTTC
TRBD2	18	TRBJ2-3	TRBV4-2	few	CASSPREGGGRSTDTQYF	TGTGCCAGCAGCCCCCGGGAAGGTGGCGGGAGGAGCACAGATACGCAGTATTTT
.	13	TRBJ1-6	TRBV7-9	.	CASCHDRNSPLHF	TGTGCCAGCTGCCACGATCGAAATTCACCCCTCCACTTT
.	14	TRBJ1-1	TRBV3-1/TRBV3-2	once	CASSQDNSGREAFF	TGTGCCAGCAGCCAAGATAATTCGGGTCGTGAAGCTTTCTTT
TRBD2	15	TRBJ2-1	TRBV24-1	once	CATSPGGPSYNEQFF	TGTGCCACCAGCCCGGGAGGACCCTCCTACAATGAGCAGTTCTTC
.	14	TRBJ1-1	TRBV10-3	.	CAISDGNTYTEAFF	TGTGCCATCAGTGATGGAAACACCTACACTGAAGCTTTCTTT
.	11	TRBJ1-2	TRBV12-3/TRBV12-4	.	CASSRGGGYTF	TGTGCCAGCAGCAGAGGGGGTGGCTACACCTTC
TRBD1	15	TRBJ1-5	TRBV5-8	.	CASSEGTGRHQPQHF	TGTGCCAGCAGCGAAGGGACAGGGAGACATCAGCCCCAGCATTTT
.	15	TRBJ2-2	TRBV5-1	.	CASSLEGGVTGELFF	TGCGCCAGCAGCTTGGAGGGCGGGGTCACCGGGGAGCTGTTTTTT
.	12	TRBJ2-7	TRBV6-1	.	CASSESSYEQYF	TGTGCCAGCAGTGAATCTAGTTACGAGCAGTACTTC
TRBD2	12	TRBJ2-1	TRBV29-1	.	CSGGTSGGEQFF	TGCAGCGGCGGGACTAGCGGGGGGGAGCAGTTCTTC
TRBD1	12	TRBJ1-5	TRBV6-5	.	CASRTGNQPQHF	TGTGCCAGCAGGACAGGGAATCAGCCCCAGCATTTT
.	12	TRBJ1-3	TRBV29-1	.	CSVGLSGNTIYF	TGCAGCGTTGGTTTGTCTGGAAACACCATATATTTT
TRBD1	12	TRBJ2-7	TRBV19	few	CASMDRAREQYF	TGTGCCAGTATGGACAGGGCCCGCGAGCAGTACTTC
TRBD2	15	TRBJ2-3	TRBV7-7	.	CASSLAGGPSDTQYF	TGTGCTAGCAGCTTAGCGGGAGGGCCTTCAGATACGCAGTATTTT
.	13	TRBJ1-1	TRBV2	.	CASSEGLNTEAFF	TGTGCCAGCAGTGAAGGTCTGAACACTGAAGCTTTCTTT
.	16	TRBJ1-2	TRBV5-6	.	CASSPTVVTGNYGYTF	TGTGCCAGCAGCCCCACTGTGGTGACGGGAAACTATGGCTACACCTTC
.	14	TRBJ1-5	TRBV5-8	.	CASSLRLGNQPQHF	TGTGCCAGCAGCCTACGGCTGGGCAATCAGCCCCAGCATTTT
.	13	TRBJ1-2	TRBV6-5	.	CASSYQGNYGYTF	TGTGCCAGCAGTTACCAGGGGAACTATGGCTACACCTTC
.	12	TRBJ2-1	TRBV6-5	.	CASSSLSNEQFF	TGTGCCAGCAGCTCTCTTTCAAATGAGCAGTTCTTC
TRBD1	16	TRBJ1-3	TRBV5-6	.	CASMRRAQGSGNTIYF	TGTGCCAGCATGAGGAGGGCACAGGGGTCTGGAAACACCATATATTTT
.	14	TRBJ2-7	TRBV13	.	CASSLTYRNYEQYF	TGTGCCAGCAGCTTAACTTACAGAAACTACGAGCAGTACTTC
TRBD2	17	TRBJ2-1	TRBV5-1	.	CASSKSIMGEGSLEQFF	TGCGCCAGCAGCAAAAGTATAATGGGGGAGGGCTCGTTGGAGCAGTTCTTC
TRBD1	16	TRBJ2-1	TRBV9	.	CASSDRRTGSYNEQFF	TGTGCCAGCAGCGACAGACGGACAGGCTCCTACAATGAGCAGTTCTTC
.	15	TRBJ2-2	TRBV5-1	.	CASSTQPGVTGELFF	TGCGCCAGCAGCACCCAACCGGGAGTTACCGGGGAGCTGTTTTTT
.	12	TRBJ2-1	TRBV5-6	.	CASSFVEDEQFF	TGTGCCAGCAGCTTCGTGGAAGATGAGCAGTTCTTC
.	16	TRBJ2-7	TRBV5-1	.	CASSTLTGRGPYEQYF	TGCGCCAGCAGCACCTTGACAGGCAGGGGCCCCTACGAGCAGTACTTC
.	12	TRBJ2-1	TRBV19	.	CASSMGVNEQFF	TGTGCCAGTAGTATGGGAGTTAATGAGCAGTTCTTC